Each of the 22 T cell receptor beta chains below was sequenced from the same sample in a study of glioma-infiltrating T cells after dendritic cell vaccination. Repertoires were generated with immunoSEQ multiplex PCR, while TCRdb's copy carries only in-frame clones and drops some. The profile shows fewer than 75,000 clones, 81% of them singletons. The specimen was blood, collected before dendritic cell vaccination. The receptors shown here come from a human donor with glioblastoma.

Concerning this clone itself: Additional DNA sequences in this sample encode the identical CDR3. The chain is built from TRBV4-3 and TRBJ2-2, with 8 positions matching TRBD2. The CDR3 has 16 amino acids. The germline V gene has CDR1 LGHNA and CDR2 YSLEER. Losses at the gene ends were 1 base for V and 3 bases for J; bases not matched to a gene: 4. The CDR3 sequence: CASSQGAGGDTGELFF. Here the CDR3 DNA reads TGCGCCAGCAGCCAAGGGGCCGGGGGGGACACCGGGGAGCTGTTTTTT.

This chain links TRBV19 with TRBJ1-6; TRBD1 aligns across 8 bases. Germline V lookup: CDR1 LNHDA, CDR2 SQIVND (reference sequence). This CDR3 region has 14 residues. Germline trimming cut 7 bases from V and 5 bases from J; bases unmatched to any gene: 4. CDR3: CASNPTGDNSPLHF. The CDR3, as DNA: TGTGCCAGTAACCCGACAGGGGATAATTCACCCCTCCACTTT.

The CDR3 region has the DNA TGTGCCAGCAGCCAGTTGGGTAATACAGGGGAGCTCTACGAGCAGTACTTC. Amino acids: CASSQLGNTGELYEQYF. This chain joins TRBV14 and TRBJ2-7; TRBD1 agrees at 7 bases. Unmatched junction bases numbered 14, after V lost 3 bases and J lost 3 bases. The germline gives CDR1 SGHDN, CDR2 FVKESK. The CDR3 is 17 residues long.

This clone showed up just once. This chain joins TRBV5-4 and TRBJ2-5, with TRBD2 identical over 7 bases. The CDR3 runs 16 residues. Germline CDR1 SGHNT, CDR2 YYREEE (reference sequence). V trimming: 2 bases; J trimming: 1 base; junction bases outside the gene matches: 8. DNA for the CDR3: TGTGCCAGCAGCTTTGTTGGGGGGGGAAGCCAAGAGACCCAGTACTTC. Amino acid sequence: CASSFVGGGSQETQYF.

The chain links TRBV5-6 to TRBJ1-1; 8 bases fit TRBD1. Germline lookup yields CDR1 SGHDT and CDR2 YYEEEE. The CDR3 has 15 residues. V dropped 2 bases and J dropped 1; count of bases not matched to a gene: 4. The CDR3 DNA reads as TGTGCCAGCAGCTTAGACGGGACAGGGAACACTGAAGCTTTCTTT. This gives the protein CASSLDGTGNTEAFF.

This clone was detected once. The gene calls are TRBV18 and TRBJ1-5; TRBD1 might be the D (6 bases). Germline CDR1 KGHSH, CDR2 LQKENI. This CDR3 is 16 amino acids long. V dropped 3 bases and J dropped 3 bases, with 15 bases sitting between them. This chain's CDR3 is CASSPGGGGDNQPQHF. For the CDR3, the DNA is TGTGCCAGCTCACCCGGAGGGGGAGGGGACAATCAGCCCCAGCATTTT.

A remark on this clone: Other DNA sequences in the same sample also yield this CDR3. The rearrangement links TRBV7-9 to TRBJ2-3, with a weak D call TRBD2 (6 bases). Germline-derived CDR1 and CDR2 are SEHNR and FQNEAQ (reference sequence). V shed 0 bases and J shed 3 bases, with 7 bases lying between them. There are 14 residues in the CDR3. The CDR3 bases are TGTGCCAGCAGCTTAGCGGGGGGAACAGATACGCAGTATTTT. Translating gives CASSLAGGTDTQYF.

The J gene is TRBJ2-5, the V gene TRBV4-1, with TRBD2 matching over 8 bases. V lost 4 bases and J lost 3; bases outside the gene matches: 10. Germline lookup yields CDR1 MGHRA and CDR2 YSYEKL. The CDR3 is 16 amino acids. This chain's CDR3 is CASSLADGGGEETQYF. CDR3 nucleotides: TGCGCCAGCAGCCTCGCGGACGGGGGGGGCGAAGAGACCCAGTACTTC.

The chain joins TRBV2 to TRBJ1-1, with D maybe TRBD1 (6 bases). Germline V gene sequence: CDR1 SNHLY, CDR2 FYNNEI. V was trimmed by 6 bases and J by 3 bases, leaving 14 bases between them. The CDR3 consists of 14 residues. In DNA form, the CDR3 reads TGTGCCAGCAGAAAGCCAGGGGACGACACTGAAGCTTTCTTT. This codes for CASRKPGDDTEAFF.

This clone was detected many times. V gene TRBV10-3 combines with J gene TRBJ1-5, with D unresolved. CDR1 and CDR2 (germline): ENHRY, SYGVKD. The CDR3 is 14 residues long. Between the trimmed V and J ends, which lost 2 bases and 3 bases, there was a span of 8 bases. For the CDR3, the DNA is TGTGCCATCAGTGAGGAACAGTACAATCAGCCCCAGCATTTT. This translates into CAISEEQYNQPQHF.

The chain combines TRBV7-6 with TRBJ2-3; D remains unclear. Between the trimmed V and J ends, which lost 4 bases and 0 bases, there was a span of 14 bases. The CDR3 is made up of 16 amino acids. CDR1 and CDR2 (germline): SGHVS, FNYEAQ. The CDR3 DNA sequence: TGTGCCAGCAGCTCCCCCCACGGAGAGAGCACAGATACGCAGTATTTT. It specifies CASSSPHGESTDTQYF.

The rearrangement uses TRBV7-9 and TRBJ1-1; TRBD1 is a possible D gene (6 bases). The CDR3 runs 15 residues. The V gene lost 5 bases and the J gene lost 1 base, with 14 bases spanning the gap. Per the germline V gene, CDR1 is SEHNR and CDR2 is FQNEAQ (reference sequence). DNA of the CDR3: TGTGCCAGCAGCGGATGGACAGCGCCGAACACTGAAGCTTTCTTT. Translated, it gives CASSGWTAPNTEAFF.

The V and J genes are TRBV15 and TRBJ2-7; D is perhaps TRBD1 (5 bases). V was trimmed by 3 bases and J by 2 bases, leaving 17 bases between them. The length of the CDR3 is 16 residues. The germline V gene has CDR1 LNHNV and CDR2 YYDKDF (reference sequence). The CDR3 sequence is CATSSVYPGRPYEQYF. In DNA, the CDR3 is TGTGCCACCAGCAGCGTTTACCCAGGGCGGCCCTACGAGCAGTACTTC. Filled out from reference TRBV15 and TRBJ2-7, the complete variable domain reads DAMVIQNPRYQVTQFGKPVTLSCSQTLNHNVMYWYQQKSSQAPKLLFHYYDKDFNNEADTPDNFQSRRPNTSFCFLDIRSPGLGDTAMYLCATSSVYPGRPYEQYFGPGTRLTVT.

The chain couples TRBV2 to TRBJ1-2; 10 bases align to TRBD1. This CDR3 is built from 13 residues. The ends lost 4 bases at V and 7 bases at J; junction bases unmatched: 3. The germline V gene encodes CDR1 SNHLY and CDR2 FYNNEI. The chain's CDR3 is CASSGQGAGGYTF. CDR3 DNA sequence: TGTGCCAGCAGTGGACAGGGGGCGGGTGGCTACACCTTC.

This chain connects TRBV15 to TRBJ1-2, with D maybe TRBD1 (6 bases). Germline V lookup: CDR1 LNHNV, CDR2 YYDKDF (reference sequence). The CDR3 has 16 amino acids. The V end lost 0 bases, the J end lost 6 bases, and 17 bases lay between the germline ends. The CDR3 nucleotides read TGTGCCACCAGCAGAGAGGCAGGGGTTTCGTCGGATGGCTACACCTTC. Its translation: CATSREAGVSSDGYTF.

The rearrangement joins TRBV4-2 to TRBJ2-3, with 10 bases lining up with TRBD2. In germline, CDR1 is LGHNA, CDR2 YNFKEQ. V shed 2 bases and J 0 bases; nucleotides not matched to a gene: 5. The CDR3 runs 17 residues. In DNA form, the CDR3 reads TGTGCCAGCAGCCAAAGCGGGGGGGGGTTCAGCACAGATACGCAGTATTTT. Encoded protein: CASSQSGGGFSTDTQYF.

The chain employs TRBV7-6 and TRBJ2-5; TRBD1 matches 8 bases. The CDR3 runs to 15 residues. Unmatched junction bases numbered 8, after V lost 2 bases and J lost 6 bases. In germline, CDR1 is SGHVS, CDR2 FNYEAQ. The CDR3 here is CASSLWTGSRQTQYF. The DNA for the CDR3 is TGTGCCAGCAGCTTATGGACAGGGAGTAGGCAGACCCAGTACTTC.

This sequence joins TRBV14 and TRBJ1-3; D uncertain. V was shortened by 3 bases and J by 3 bases, with 15 bases between the two germline ends. CDR1 and CDR2 (germline): SGHDN, FVKESK. The CDR3 is made up of 16 amino acids. The CDR3 here is CASSHGLGYLGNTIYF. For the CDR3, the DNA is TGTGCCAGCAGCCATGGGCTCGGCTACCTTGGAAACACCATATATTTT. Based on the CDR3 plus reference TRBV14 and TRBJ1-3, the full variable domain is EAGVTQFPSHSVIEKGQTVTLRCDPISGHDNLYWYRRVMGKEIKFLLHFVKESKQDESGMPNNRFLAERTGGTYSTLKVQPAELEDSGVYFCASSHGLGYLGNTIYFGEGSWLTVV.

The CDR3 is CASSPWDRGWDQPQHF. CDR3 DNA: TGTGCCAGCAGTCCCTGGGACAGGGGGTGGGATCAGCCCCAGCATTTT. This chain joins TRBV27 and TRBJ1-5; 11 nucleotides agree with TRBD1. Germline loops: CDR1 MNHEY, CDR2 SMNVEV (reference sequence). The ends lost 5 bases at V and 5 bases at J; junction bases unmatched: 8. CDR3 length: 16 residues.

This clone was counted between two and nine times. This sequence joins TRBV2 and TRBJ1-1; possible D gene TRBD1, 6 bases. This CDR3 is built from 14 residues. Germline-derived CDR1 and CDR2 are SNHLY and FYNNEI. V dropped 6 bases and J dropped 2 bases, with 13 bases sitting between them. The CDR3: CASRRTEYNTEAFF. CDR3 in DNA: TGTGCCAGCAGGAGGACAGAATACAACACTGAAGCTTTCTTT.

This clone has just a few counts. The V call is TRBV2, the J call TRBJ1-5; perhaps TRBD1 as D (5 bases). Germline CDR1 reads SNHLY; CDR2 reads FYNNEI. The CDR3 is made up of 15 amino acids. V lost 4 bases and J 5 bases, leaving 15 bases between the germline ends. In DNA form, the CDR3 reads TGTGCCAGCAGTGTCGGACAAGGAGGGCATCAGCCCCAGCATTTT. This gives the protein CASSVGQGGHQPQHF.

Note on this clone: The sample carries other DNA sequences with the same CDR3. The gene calls are TRBV9 and TRBJ1-4; no clear D. The V end lost 0 bases, the J end lost 7 bases, and 10 bases lay between the germline ends. Germline V gene lookup returns CDR1 SGDLS and CDR2 YYNGEE. This CDR3 spans 14 amino acids. The CDR3 DNA follows: TGTGCCAGCAGCGTAGCCCGGGAGGGTGAAAAACTGTTTTTT. It codes for CASSVAREGEKLFF. Complete variable domain (other parts from reference TRBV9 and TRBJ1-4): DSGVTQTPKHLITATGQRVTLRCSPRSGDLSVYWYQQSLDQGLQFLIQYYNGEERAKGNILERFSAQQFPDLHSELNLSSLELGDSALYFCASSVAREGEKLFFGSGTQLSVL.